Following are 11 T cell receptor beta chains from one sample sequenced in a study of early T cells in non-severe SARS-CoV-2 infection (dated by TCRdb to the early 2020s). The library was obtained by 5' RACE. The sequencer listed for this sample is NextSeq 500. TCRdb's own reprocessing of the public reads used fastp at Q25 and MiXCR and kept productive beta chains. One record per CDR3 amino acid sequence lists the most common genes and DNA. The table for this sample lists 80,000 to 95,000 distinct CDR3 sequences; about 15% of them were counted only once. Together, the top ten hold around 5% of the sample. The source material was whole blood, sampled at baseline. These receptors came from an adult who was a healthcare worker with PCR-confirmed SARS-CoV-2 infection or an uninfected control (not recorded which).

DNA of the CDR3: TGTGCCAGCAGCTTACTACCGGGACTAGCGGGAGAAGCCGGGGCCAACGTCCTGACTTTC. This translates into CASSLLPGLAGEAGANVLTF. The V and J genes are TRBV11-2 and TRBJ2-6; 14 positions agree with TRBD2. Trimming took 2 bases from V and 4 from J; bases not matched to a gene: 10. CDR3 length equals 20 residues. Germline V CDR1 and CDR2: SGHAT, FQNNGV.

This clonotype was counted a few times. DNA for the CDR3: TGTGCCAGCAGTTTAGGCGGGAGAGGAAATACGCAGTATTTT. It specifies CASSLGGRGNTQYF. The chain couples TRBV12-3 or TRBV12-4 to TRBJ2-3; TRBD2 agrees at 7 bases. Trimming cost V 1 base and J 7 bases; bases outside gene matches: 5. CDR3 length equals 14 residues.

This clonotype was observed a few times. The V call is TRBV28, the J call TRBJ2-3; the D is unclear. Trimming stripped 8 bases from V and 0 bases from J, with 18 bases between. This CDR3 spans 16 amino acids. Germline V gives CDR1 MDHEN, CDR2 SYDVKM. The CDR3 reads CASATHSLESTDTQYF. CDR3 bases: TGTGCCAGCGCAACCCATTCGTTAGAGAGCACAGATACGCAGTATTTT.

This clonotype was recorded a few times. The chain employs TRBV14 and TRBJ1-1; 9 bases line up with TRBD1. Germline trimming cut 4 bases from V and 1 base from J; bases unmatched to any gene: 1. The CDR3 runs to 14 residues. In germline, CDR1 is SGHDN, CDR2 FVKESK. The DNA of the CDR3 is TGTGCCAGCAGCCTGGGACAGGGGAACACTGAAGCTTTCTTT. Amino acids: CASSLGQGNTEAFF.

This clonotype was counted between two and nine times. The chain couples TRBV27 to TRBJ1-2, with TRBD1 matching over 7 bases. V shed 3 bases, J shed 6 bases, and the junction held 7 bases outside the gene matches. This CDR3 is 14 amino acids long. Per the germline V gene, CDR1 is MNHEY and CDR2 is SMNVEV (reference sequence). The CDR3 reads CASSLRRGQDGYTF. The CDR3 region has the DNA TGTGCCAGCAGTTTGCGGAGGGGGCAAGATGGCTACACCTTC.

The chain couples TRBV12-3 or TRBV12-4 to TRBJ1-6; D unclear. Trimming pared 6 bases from V and 7 bases from J, leaving 10 bases between. This CDR3 has 13 amino acids. CDR3 coding DNA: TGTGCCAGCAGCCCGGGAACAAATTCACCCCTCCACTTT. Its protein product is CASSPGTNSPLHF.

This clonotype was found many times. This chain connects TRBV4-1 to TRBJ2-3, with D maybe TRBD2 (5 bases). This CDR3 contains 13 residues. Germline V gives CDR1 MGHRA, CDR2 YSYEKL. V lost 4 bases to trimming and J lost 6 bases, with 11 bases between them. In DNA form, the CDR3 reads TGCGCCAGCAGCCCGCCTGGCGGGGATACGCAGTATTTT. Amino acids: CASSPPGGDTQYF.

This clonotype was counted only a few times. The V call is TRBV3-1, the J call TRBJ2-1, with D unresolved. V was shortened by 3 bases and J by 0 bases, with 12 bases between the two germline ends. The CDR3 extends over 16 amino acids. Looked up from germline, CDR1 is LGHDT and CDR2 is YNNKEL (reference sequence). The CDR3 is CASSHYKSGSYNEQFF. The CDR3 nucleotides are TGTGCCAGCAGCCACTATAAATCGGGCTCCTACAATGAGCAGTTCTTC.

The chain joins TRBV6-6 to TRBJ1-5; perhaps TRBD1 as D (5 bases). The DNA end is more similar to TRBJ2-3, so the J call may be wrong. Looked up from germline, CDR1 is MNHNY and CDR2 is SVGAGI (reference sequence). CDR3 length equals 11 residues. The chain's CDR3 is CALGPDQPQYF. The DNA of the CDR3 is TGTGCCCTGGGGCCGGATCAGCCCCAGTATTTT.

The genes are TRBV20-1 and TRBJ2-1, with TRBD2 identical over 8 bases. After removal of 2 bases from V and 3 bases from J, the junction contained 9 bases not matched to a gene. The CDR3 is made up of 16 amino acids. CDR1 is DFQATT, CDR2 SNEGSKA, per germline (reference sequence). The CDR3, as DNA: TGCAGTGCTAGACTCCGGGGACGGGGGGGCTACAATGAGCAGTTCTTC. It specifies CSARLRGRGGYNEQFF.

Only a few counts were recorded for this clonotype. V usage is TRBV3-1 and J usage is TRBJ1-1; 7 bases are shared with TRBD1. The CDR3 runs 14 residues. Per the germline V gene, CDR1 is LGHDT and CDR2 is YNNKEL (reference sequence). The trim removed 1 base at V and 4 bases at J, leaving 3 bases unmatched. This CDR3 reads CASSQGEGATEAFF. Written as DNA, the CDR3 is TGTGCCAGCAGCCAAGGGGAGGGGGCCACTGAAGCTTTCTTT.